This T cell receptor beta chain stems from a study of STAT5B mutations in CD4+ large granular lymphocyte leukemia. Here immunoSEQ multiplex PCR was the method, and the copy in TCRdb shows in-frame clones only, minus some. The table includes roughly 48,000 clones, around 70% detected once. General study points: Compared with healthy controls (2/35), patient top clones favored TRBV06 (8/27).

The CDR3 runs to 20 residues. J lost 4 bases, V lost 1 base, and 17 bases had no gene match. Germline loops: CDR1 KGHSH, CDR2 LQKENI. Notes on this clone: Its antigen remains unidentified.

The specimen sequenced was CD4+ T cells from blood buffy coats. This chain uses TRBV18 with TRBJ1-5, with 9 bases aligning to TRBD1. The source is a human donor in good health. This CDR3 reads CASSPRGQGGVFGSNQPQHF. CDR3 coding DNA: TGTGCCAGCTCACCACGGGGACAGGGTGGGGTCTTCGGATCTAATCAGCCCCAGCATTTT.